This T cell receptor (beta chain) is drawn from a study of sequential checkpoint blockade in melanoma. About the study: First-line arms were nivolumab then ipilimumab, or the reverse, randomized 1:1. Maintenance nivolumab came after either treatment sequence.

Described treatment: randomized to nivolumab then ipilimumab (arm A) or the reverse (arm B). PBMC sorting kept live CD3+CD8+ cells without CD19 or CD56. Data came from immunoSEQ multiplex PCR; TCRdb stores just in-frame clones and leaves some out. The table records tens of thousands of clones, 88% of them present only once. The CDR3 runs to 16 residues. Trimming shortened V by 6 bases and J by 4 bases, and 21 bases separated the two germline ends. Per the germline V gene, CDR1 is SGHVS and CDR2 is FNYEAQ. The chain couples TRBV7-6 to TRBJ2-5; TRBD2 is a possible D gene (6 bases). The receptor was isolated from a human donor with melanoma. The sample in question was CD8+ T cells sorted from blood (inferred from file names), obtained from a patient given nivolumab and ipilimumab in sequence. The CDR3 nucleotides are TGTGCCAGCAGTCCCCGCGGAGGGCCGATGGGAGAGACCCAGTACTTC. Protein: CASSPRGGPMGETQYF.